The 8 T cell receptor beta chains listed next were all sequenced from one sample in a study of monozygotic twins with inflammatory bowel disease. Reanalyzing the 5' RACE reads, TCRdb keeps one entry per CDR3 protein, without DNA. The table for this sample gives 210,000 or so distinct CDR3 sequences. Source material: blood. The receptors were gathered from a human donor with ulcerative colitis or Crohn's disease, or a healthy co-twin of an affected twin (not recorded which).

The chain uses TRBV6-1 and TRBJ1-1. Germline-derived CDR1 and CDR2 are MNHNS and SASEGT. This CDR3 has 13 residues. The CDR3 here is CASSHPYRGKAFF.

The V gene is TRBV29-1, the J gene TRBJ2-1; TCRdb names TRBD2, which stays unverified in the absence of DNA. This CDR3 is built from 17 residues. CDR1 is SQVTM, CDR2 ANQGSEA, per germline. Here the CDR3 reads CSVEDPETSGDNNEQFF.

The chain links TRBV9 to TRBJ2-2; TCRdb outputs TRBD1, but without DNA this stays unchecked. Germline-derived CDR1 and CDR2 are SGDLS and YYNGEE. CDR3 length: 16 residues. The CDR3 loop reads CASSLTGTGGTGELFF.

The chain joins TRBV29-1 to TRBJ2-7; TCRdb picks TRBD1, but there is no DNA to check that call. CDR3 size: 12 residues. The germline V gene has CDR1 SQVTM and CDR2 ANQGSEA. The CDR3 sequence is CSVRTGRHEQYF.

J is TRBJ1-1 and V is TRBV30. The CDR3 sequence is 17 residues long. Germline CDR1 reads GTSNPN; CDR2 reads SVGIG (reference sequence). The chain's CDR3 is CAWSGGGPLFDSTEAFF.

The CDR3 loop reads CASSPRAGEGYEQYF. V is TRBV18 and J is TRBJ2-7; the D call from TCRdb, TRBD1, cannot be confirmed without DNA. This CDR3 comprises 15 residues. The V gene's germline CDR1 is KGHSH and CDR2 LQKENI.

CDR3 protein: CASSFVTRSFRPTGELFF. The rearrangement links TRBV12-3 or TRBV12-4 to TRBJ2-2; the TCRdb call, TRBD1, lacks DNA for checking. This CDR3 contains 18 residues.

The genes are TRBV5-1 and TRBJ2-7. The V gene's germline CDR1 is SGHRS and CDR2 YFSETQ. This CDR3 comprises 14 residues. The CDR3 spells CASSPFGGSYEQYF.